The present TCR beta chain was sequenced within a study of blood T cell repertoires in COVID-19 (dated by TCRdb to the early 2020s). Broadly, across the study: Collaborator samples came from the United States, Italy and Spain and covered acute and convalescent phases of COVID-19. The prospective study material was composed of cDNA or gDNA derived from T cells, B-cell-depleted T cells, or PBMCs. HLA class I and class II types, where available, came from metadata supplied by the sample provider rather than from assay-based typing. Subjects who had been exposed to COVID-19, were actively infected with it, or had recovered from it provided the deeply sampled blood TCRbeta repertoires that made up the dataset. The samples were drawn from the first 160 participants of the ongoing ImmuneRACE study and from 1,254 subjects provided by 6 global collaborators. The repertoires were made available in a free public database intended to serve as a resource for research on the immune response to SARS-CoV-2. Sample metadata almost always included a de-identified subject ID, COVID-19 status, age in years and sex.

Study-level results and caveats: Clinical and demographic metadata were provided uncurated, with the amount varying by source and participant.

Regarding this clone: The clone's antigen remains unknown. Base qualities are not at hand, and no much larger clone is one base apart.

CDR1 is given as SGHVS and CDR2 as FNYEAQ, both from the germline V gene. Trimming at the junction amounts to 5 bases on V and 0 bases on J, and the germline ends lie 18 bases apart. The CDR3 holds 17 amino acids from the cysteine to the phenylalanine. The DNA shown is the 51-base CDR3, in frame from base 1. TCRbeta CDR3 regions were amplified from genomic DNA using the immunoSEQ Assay, a bias-controlled multiplex PCR. The authors processed their data as follows. The number of nucleated cells in each sample was estimated by amplification of reference gene primers within the assay. Sequence reads were collapsed and filtered to measure the absolute abundance of every unique TCRbeta CDR3 rearrangement. For each sample, productive Simpson clonality was calculated by taking the square root of Simpson's diversity index across productive rearrangements. TCRdb stores this immuneACCESS table with in-frame sequences only. Part of the clones is absent; in the studies checked, under half of the shortfall reflects unresolved V genes, and no reason is known for the rest. V and J calls and clone size are given by that table; D and trimming were obtained from the DNA. Across this sample there are 350,000 to 450,000 clones, with nearly 90% seen only once. 1.4% to 1.5% of the sample comes from the top ten.

Participants in the prospective study were aged about 18 to 89 years, lived in 20 to 30 United States geographic areas, and enrolled through a virtual design. In the prospective study, cohorts were assigned on the basis of participant-reported clinical history obtained from a screening survey and a study questionnaire. Exposed participants had been in contact, within 2 weeks of entering the study, with a person who had a PCR-confirmed or clinician-diagnosed case of COVID-19. Mobile phlebotomists in the prospective study collected whole blood, serum and a nasopharyngeal or oropharyngeal swab from every participant. Over a roughly two-month period, participants in the prospective study had the option of providing additional blood draws and questionnaires. Before DNA extraction, blood samples from the prospective study were shipped at room temperature or frozen.

This sequence originates from a woman aged 18-29 years who had been exposed to COVID-19. This chain is built from TRBV7-6 and TRBJ2-3; TRBD2 is perhaps the D gene, given 5 matching bases. Sample: PBMCs or T cells enriched from blood (not recorded which). The CDR3 reads as follows: CASSPSREGLSTDTQYF. The nucleotide sequence is given as TGTGCCAGCAGCCCGTCCCGCGAGGGCCTGAGCACAGATACGCAGTATTTT.